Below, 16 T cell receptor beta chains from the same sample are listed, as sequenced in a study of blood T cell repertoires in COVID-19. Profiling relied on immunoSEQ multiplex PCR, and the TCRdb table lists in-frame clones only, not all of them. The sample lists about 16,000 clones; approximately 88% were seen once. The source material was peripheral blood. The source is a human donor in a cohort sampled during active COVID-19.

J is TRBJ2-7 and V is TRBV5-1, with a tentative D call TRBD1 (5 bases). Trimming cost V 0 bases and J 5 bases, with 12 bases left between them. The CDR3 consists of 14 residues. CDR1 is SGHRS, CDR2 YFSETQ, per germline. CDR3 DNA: TGCGCCAGCAGCTTGGAGGCAGGGCGACACGAGCAGTACTTC. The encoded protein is CASSLEAGRHEQYF.

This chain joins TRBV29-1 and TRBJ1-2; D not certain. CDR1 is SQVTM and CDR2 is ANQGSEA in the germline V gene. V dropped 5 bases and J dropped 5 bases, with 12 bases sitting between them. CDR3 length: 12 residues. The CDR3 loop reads CSVQTTNYGYTF. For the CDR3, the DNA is TGCAGCGTTCAAACAACGAATTATGGCTACACCTTC.

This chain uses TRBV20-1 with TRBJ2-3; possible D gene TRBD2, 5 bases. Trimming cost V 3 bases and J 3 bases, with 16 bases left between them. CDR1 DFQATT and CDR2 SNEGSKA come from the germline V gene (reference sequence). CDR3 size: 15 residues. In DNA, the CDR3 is TGCAGTGCTAGTATCGCCTCGTCGGGAACAGATACGCAGTATTTT. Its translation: CSASIASSGTDTQYF.

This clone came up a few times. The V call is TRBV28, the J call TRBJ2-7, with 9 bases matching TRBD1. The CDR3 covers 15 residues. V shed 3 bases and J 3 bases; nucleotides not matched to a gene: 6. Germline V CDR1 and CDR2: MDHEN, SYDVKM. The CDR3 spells CASSFRDRVSYEQYF. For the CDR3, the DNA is TGTGCCAGCAGTTTTAGGGACAGGGTGAGCTACGAGCAGTACTTC.

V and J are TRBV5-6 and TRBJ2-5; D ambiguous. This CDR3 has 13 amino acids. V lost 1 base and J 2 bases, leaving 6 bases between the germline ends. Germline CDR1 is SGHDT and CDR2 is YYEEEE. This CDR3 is CASSLLSQETQYF. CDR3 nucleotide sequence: TGTGCCAGCAGCTTGTTGTCACAAGAGACCCAGTACTTC.

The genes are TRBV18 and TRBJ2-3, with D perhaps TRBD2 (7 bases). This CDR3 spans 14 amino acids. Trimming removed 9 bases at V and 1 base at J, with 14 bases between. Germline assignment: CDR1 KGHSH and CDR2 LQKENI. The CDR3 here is CASHGGQGTDTQYF. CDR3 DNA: TGTGCCAGTCACGGGGGGCAAGGCACAGATACGCAGTATTTT.

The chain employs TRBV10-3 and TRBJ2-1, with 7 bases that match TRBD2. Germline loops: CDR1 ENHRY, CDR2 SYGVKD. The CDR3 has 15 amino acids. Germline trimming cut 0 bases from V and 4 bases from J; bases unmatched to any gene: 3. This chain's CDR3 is CAISESGGVYNEQFF. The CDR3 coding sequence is TGTGCCATCAGTGAGTCTGGGGGGGTTTACAATGAGCAGTTCTTC.

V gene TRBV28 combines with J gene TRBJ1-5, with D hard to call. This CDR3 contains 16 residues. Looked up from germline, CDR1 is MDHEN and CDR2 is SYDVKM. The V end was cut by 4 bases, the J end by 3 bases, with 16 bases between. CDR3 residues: CASSSNRRVVNQPQHF. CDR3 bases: TGTGCCAGCAGTTCCAACCGGAGGGTGGTCAATCAGCCCCAGCATTTT.

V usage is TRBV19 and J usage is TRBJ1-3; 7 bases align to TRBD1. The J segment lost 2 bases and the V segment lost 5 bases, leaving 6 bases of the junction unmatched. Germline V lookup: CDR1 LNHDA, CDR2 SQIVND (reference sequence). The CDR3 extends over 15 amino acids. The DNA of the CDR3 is TGTGCCAGTAGTCCTTCAGGACAGGCTGGAAACACCATATATTTT. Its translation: CASSPSGQAGNTIYF.

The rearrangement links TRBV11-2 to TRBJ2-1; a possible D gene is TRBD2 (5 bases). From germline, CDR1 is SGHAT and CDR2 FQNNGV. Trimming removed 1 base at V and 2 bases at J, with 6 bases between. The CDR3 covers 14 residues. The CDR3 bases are TGTGCCAGCAGCTTAGCCGGGACCTACAATGAGCAGTTCTTC. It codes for CASSLAGTYNEQFF.

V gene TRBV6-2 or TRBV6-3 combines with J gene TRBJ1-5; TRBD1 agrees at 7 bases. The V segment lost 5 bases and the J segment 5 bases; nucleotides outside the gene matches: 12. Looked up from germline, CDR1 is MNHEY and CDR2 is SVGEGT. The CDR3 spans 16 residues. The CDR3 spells CASSTKTGIEHQPQHF. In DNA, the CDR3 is TGTGCCAGCAGTACGAAGACAGGGATAGAGCATCAGCCCCAGCATTTT.

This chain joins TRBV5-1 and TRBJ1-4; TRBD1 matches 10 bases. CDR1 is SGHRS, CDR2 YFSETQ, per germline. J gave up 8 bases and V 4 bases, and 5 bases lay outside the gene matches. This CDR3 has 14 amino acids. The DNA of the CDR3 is TGCGCCAGCAGCCAGGGACAGGGGAGCGAAAAACTGTTTTTT. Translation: CASSQGQGSEKLFF.

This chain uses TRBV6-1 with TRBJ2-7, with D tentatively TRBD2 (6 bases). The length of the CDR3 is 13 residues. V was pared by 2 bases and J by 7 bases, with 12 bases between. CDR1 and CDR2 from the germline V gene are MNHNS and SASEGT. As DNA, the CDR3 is TGTGCCAGCAGTGAATGGAGGGGTGGAGAGCAGTACTTC. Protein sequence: CASSEWRGGEQYF.

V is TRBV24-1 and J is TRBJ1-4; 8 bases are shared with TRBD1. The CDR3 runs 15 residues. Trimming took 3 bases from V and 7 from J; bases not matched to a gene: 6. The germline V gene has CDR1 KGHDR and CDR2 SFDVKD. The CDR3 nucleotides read TGTGCCACCAGTGATCCCGGACAGGGAAGTGAAAAACTGTTTTTT. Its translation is CATSDPGQGSEKLFF.

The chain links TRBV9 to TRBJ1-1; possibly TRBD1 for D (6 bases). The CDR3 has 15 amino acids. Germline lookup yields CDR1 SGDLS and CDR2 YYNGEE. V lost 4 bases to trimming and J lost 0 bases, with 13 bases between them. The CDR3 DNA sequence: TGTGCCAGCAGCCCTATGGGGGCCGTGAACACTGAAGCTTTCTTT. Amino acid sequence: CASSPMGAVNTEAFF.

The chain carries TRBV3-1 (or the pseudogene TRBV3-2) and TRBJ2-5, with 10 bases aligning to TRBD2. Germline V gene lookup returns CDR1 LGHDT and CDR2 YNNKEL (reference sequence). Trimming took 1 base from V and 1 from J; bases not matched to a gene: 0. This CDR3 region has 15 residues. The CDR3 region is CASSQGTSGQETQYF. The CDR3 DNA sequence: TGTGCCAGCAGCCAAGGGACTAGCGGCCAAGAGACCCAGTACTTC.